This record covers a single T cell receptor (beta chain). Primed by a sample-barcoded 5' primer and a J-beta primer mix, a second PCR proceeded for about 6 to 12 cycles. TCRdb used MiXCR to reprocess the 5' RACE reads, holding one entry per CDR3 protein. This sample yields about 1.6 million distinct CDR3 sequences, of which about 32% are seen a single time; over 9% belongs to the top ten. V was clipped by 10 bases and J by 7 bases; unmatched bases: 7. Germline CDR1 and CDR2: SNHLY and FYNNEI. The CDR3 is 12 residues long. The data were taken from a study of blood T cells in healthy people across ages.

The chain has TRBV2 and TRBJ1-2; 9 bases line up with TRBD1. This sequence originates from a woman in her 30s in good health. Sample: blood. CDR3 nucleotide sequence: TGTGCCACCGTCACAGGGGGCTCTGGCTACACCTTC. It yields the protein CATVTGGSGYTF.